The 30 T cell receptor beta chains below come from one sample, sequenced in a study of blood T cells in healthy people across ages. Next came a second PCR, run for about 6 to 12 cycles, which used a sample-barcoded 5' primer along with a J-beta primer mix. Via MiXCR, TCRdb re-called the 5' RACE reads, giving one row per CDR3 protein. Here the sample spans 600,000 to 850,000 distinct CDR3 sequences, roughly 44% being singletons. The material sequenced was blood. The receptor source for this set is an older woman in good health.

This clonotype was detected many times. This rearrangement joins TRBV29-1 to TRBJ2-1; TRBD2 aligns across 11 bases. Germline CDR1 and CDR2: SQVTM and ANQGSEA. The V gene end was trimmed by 6 bases and the J gene end by 3 bases; junction bases not matched to a gene: 4. The CDR3 is 14 amino acids. The CDR3: CSVAGTSGYNEQFF. The DNA of the CDR3 is TGCAGCGTGGCCGGGACTAGCGGCTACAATGAGCAGTTCTTC.

The chain carries TRBV7-9 and TRBJ2-7; tentative D call: TRBD2 (5 bases). The germline CDR1 and CDR2 sequences are SEHNR and FQNEAQ (reference sequence). The V end lost 0 bases, the J end lost 7 bases, and 13 bases lay between the germline ends. This CDR3 comprises 14 residues. In DNA form, the CDR3 reads TGTGCCAGCAGCTTAGCCCCCGGGATCAGTGAGCAGTACTTC. Its translation: CASSLAPGISEQYF.

This clonotype was counted ten times or more. The chain recombines TRBV20-1 with TRBJ2-3, with a weak D call TRBD2 (5 bases). Trimming left V 6 bases short and J 6 bases short, with 19 bases between. The CDR3 length is 14 residues. Germline-derived CDR1 and CDR2 are DFQATT and SNEGSKA (reference sequence). The CDR3 region is CSAPGPRGSDTQYF. For the CDR3, the DNA is TGCAGTGCCCCCGGGCCCCGGGGATCGGATACGCAGTATTTT.

This clonotype has only a few counts. The chain recombines TRBV5-1 with TRBJ2-5; no clear D gene. Looked up from germline, CDR1 is SGHRS and CDR2 is YFSETQ. V dropped 0 bases and J dropped 1 base, with 10 bases sitting between them. This CDR3 has 15 amino acids. The CDR3 nucleotides read TGCGCCAGCAGCTTGGGGCGACCGGGCCAAGAGACCCAGTACTTC. The encoded protein is CASSLGRPGQETQYF.

The V gene is TRBV12-3 or TRBV12-4, the J gene TRBJ2-1, with D unclear. The V gene lost 2 bases and the J gene lost 4 bases, with 12 bases spanning the gap. The CDR3 has 15 residues. The CDR3 sequence is CASSLRRDAYNEQFF. DNA of the CDR3: TGTGCCAGCAGTTTAAGGAGAGACGCATACAATGAGCAGTTCTTC.

The gene calls are TRBV9 and TRBJ2-1; 7 nucleotides match TRBD2. This CDR3 contains 15 residues. V lost 0 bases, J lost 3 bases, and 3 bases stayed unmatched. CDR1 is SGDLS and CDR2 is YYNGEE in the germline V gene. The CDR3 sequence is CASSVGVAGYNEQFF. As DNA, the CDR3 is TGTGCCAGCAGCGTAGGGGTAGCGGGCTACAATGAGCAGTTCTTC.

Points on this clonotype: The junction and the germline gene differ at one end; a read error may be behind it. The V and J genes are TRBV6-5 and TRBJ2-3; D is unresolved. This CDR3 has 14 amino acids. Germline CDR1 MNHEY, CDR2 SVGAGI. The CDR3 region is CASSHAGSTDTPYF. CDR3 DNA: TGTGCCAGCAGTCACGCCGGTAGCACAGATACGCCGTATTTT.

The chain joins TRBV27 to TRBJ2-7, with D perhaps assigned TRBD1 or TRBD2 (7 bases each). Trimming took off 5 bases at V and 6 bases at J, with 20 bases between the two ends. The CDR3 extends over 15 amino acids. Germline V gives CDR1 MNHEY, CDR2 SMNVEV (reference sequence). In DNA form, the CDR3 reads TGTGCCAGCAGTCGCGCGGGGGACAGCGCCCTCGAGCAGTACTTC. It encodes CASSRAGDSALEQYF.

Comments on this clonotype: A single base separates this from a much larger clone, so it may be a read error. DNA for the CDR3: TGTGCCAGCAGACCCCAAGACTACGAGCAGTACTTC. Amino acid sequence: CASRPQDYEQYF. This chain uses TRBV28 with TRBJ2-5; D unclear. The better agreement between TRBJ2-7 and the DNA end casts doubt on the J call. Germline assignment: CDR1 MDHEN and CDR2 SYDVKM. The CDR3 has 12 residues.

This clonotype was seen a few times. The chain has TRBV7-3 and TRBJ2-3; 11 bases are shared with TRBD2. This CDR3 comprises 17 residues. Germline assignment: CDR1 SGHTA and CDR2 FQGTGA. Germline trimming cut 5 bases from V and 4 bases from J; bases unmatched to any gene: 11. CDR3 in DNA: TGTGCCAGCAGCCCGGCTCTCCTAGCGGGAGGATCAGATACGCAGTATTTT. This sequence encodes CASSPALLAGGSDTQYF. Based on the CDR3 plus reference TRBV7-3 and TRBJ2-3, the full variable domain is GAGVSQTPSNKVTEKGKYVELRCDPISGHTALYWYRQSLGQGPEFLIYFQGTGAADDSGLPNDRFFAVRPEGSVSTLKIQRTERGDSAVYLCASSPALLAGGSDTQYFGPGTRLTVL.

The chain recombines TRBV6-4 with TRBJ2-1; TRBD2 is a possible D gene (6 bases). The CDR3 runs to 14 residues. From germline, CDR1 is MRHNA and CDR2 SNTAGT. Trimming left V 4 bases short and J 10 bases short, with 17 bases between. CDR3 coding DNA: TGTGCCAGCAGTGTTGGGACTGGCGGCGGAGAGCAGTTCTTC. Protein: CASSVGTGGGEQFF.

A note on this clonotype: A much bigger clone sits one base away, suggesting this may be a read error. This chain connects TRBV7-2 to TRBJ2-1; tentative D call: TRBD2 (7 bases). This CDR3 region has 15 residues. V was trimmed by 6 bases and J by 5 bases, leaving 17 bases between them. Germline V gene sequence: CDR1 SGHTA, CDR2 FQGNSA. The CDR3 DNA follows: TGTGCCAGCAGTTTCGGGGGCGGGAGCCACAATGAGCAGTTCTTC. Its protein product is CASSFGGGSHNEQFF.

The chain links TRBV4-3 to TRBJ2-3; D is perhaps TRBD1 or TRBD2 (5 bases each). The ends were cut back, 0 bases at V and 8 bases at J, with 9 bases in the middle. Germline V gene data show CDR1 as LGHNA and CDR2 as YSLEER. The length of the CDR3 is 13 residues. This chain's CDR3 is CASSQEAGGTQYF. The DNA for the CDR3 is TGCGCCAGCAGCCAAGAAGCTGGGGGTACGCAGTATTTT.

Only a few counts were recorded for this clonotype. The chain uses TRBV28 and TRBJ2-7; maybe TRBD2 (5 bases). CDR1 and CDR2 (germline): MDHEN, SYDVKM. The CDR3 runs to 15 residues. The germline V and J ends were trimmed by 11 bases and 3 bases, with 23 bases remaining between them. CDR3 DNA sequence: TGTGCCGGCACCACCTCCCCGGGGAACGGCTACGAGCAGTACTTC. This sequence encodes CAGTTSPGNGYEQYF.

This clonotype was seen a handful of times. The chain is built from TRBV11-2 and TRBJ1-5; D is possibly TRBD1 (5 bases). This CDR3 is built from 14 residues. Germline V gene sequence: CDR1 SGHAT, CDR2 FQNNGV. The V end was cut by 4 bases, the J end by 3 bases, with 10 bases between. The CDR3 nucleotides are TGTGCCAGCAGCTCGTCAGGGCCCAATCAGCCCCAGCATTTT. Its protein product is CASSSSGPNQPQHF.

As for this clonotype: The junction departs from the called germline gene at one end, perhaps through a read error. The chain joins TRBV20-1 to TRBJ1-5; D gene unclear. CDR1 DFQATT and CDR2 SNEGSKA come from the germline V gene (reference sequence). This CDR3 contains 14 residues. The CDR3 DNA reads as TGCGGTGCTAGTTTCGGATGGGGCAATCAGCCCCAGCATTTT. Residues: CGASFGWGNQPQHF.

The rearrangement links TRBV6-2 or TRBV6-3 to TRBJ2-1, with 9 bases matching TRBD2. Germline V CDR1 and CDR2: MNHEY, SVGEGT. The CDR3 totals 15 residues. With V trimmed by 7 bases and J by 3 bases, 7 bases remained unmatched. The CDR3 nucleotides are TGTGCCAGCATAATTGCGGGAGGGTACTACAATGAGCAGTTCTTC. Protein sequence: CASIIAGGYYNEQFF.

This rearrangement joins TRBV7-6 to TRBJ2-7, with a possible D match to TRBD1 (6 bases). The germline CDR1 and CDR2 sequences are SGHVS and FNYEAQ. The CDR3 is 15 amino acids. The V gene lost 5 bases and the J gene lost 2 bases, with 16 bases spanning the gap. CDR3 bases: TGTGCCAGCAGCCAGACCCGGCAGGGGACCTACGAGCAGTACTTC. Translating gives CASSQTRQGTYEQYF.

This clonotype showed up many times. The CDR3 DNA reads TGCAGCGTTGATCAGCGACAGGGCTACAATGAGCAGTTCTTC. This sequence encodes CSVDQRQGYNEQFF. The chain has TRBV29-1 and TRBJ2-1, with 7 bases lining up with TRBD1. This CDR3 has 14 amino acids. V gave up 3 bases and J gave up 3 bases; unmatched junction bases: 5. The V gene's germline CDR1 is SQVTM and CDR2 ANQGSEA.

This sequence joins TRBV4-2 and TRBJ1-4; 8 bases are a match to TRBD1. Germline V CDR1 and CDR2: LGHNA, YNFKEQ. There are 16 residues in the CDR3. With V trimmed by 3 bases and J by 7 bases, 10 bases remained unmatched. CDR3 in amino acids: CASSHPRIGTGEKLFF. CDR3 coding DNA: TGTGCCAGCAGCCACCCCCGTATCGGGACAGGTGAAAAACTGTTTTTT.

The gene calls are TRBV3-1 and TRBJ2-3; D unresolved. From germline, CDR1 is LGHDT and CDR2 YNNKEL (reference sequence). The V and J ends lost 4 bases and 2 bases respectively, with 13 bases between them. CDR3 length equals 15 residues. For the CDR3, the DNA is TGTGCCAGCAGCCCGCGACTCGCCATCACAGATACGCAGTATTTT. Translating it yields CASSPRLAITDTQYF.

A few counts support this clonotype. This chain links TRBV5-1 with TRBJ2-3; 8 bases align to TRBD2. Germline V gives CDR1 SGHRS, CDR2 YFSETQ. The ends lost 0 bases at V and 4 bases at J; junction bases unmatched: 1. The CDR3 has 14 amino acids. The CDR3 DNA reads TGCGCCAGCAGCTTGGAGCGGGGGTCAGATACGCAGTATTTT. Amino acids: CASSLERGSDTQYF.

This clonotype was counted at least ten times. The chain links TRBV6-2 or TRBV6-3 to TRBJ2-4; D gene uncertain. Trimming cost V 5 bases and J 9 bases, with 14 bases left between them. The CDR3 extends over 13 amino acids. The germline V gene encodes CDR1 MNHEY and CDR2 SVGEGT. The CDR3 protein is CASSPYYGGIQYF. The DNA of the CDR3 is TGTGCCAGCAGTCCATACTATGGCGGCATTCAGTACTTC.

The CDR3 region is CASTEQAYGQYF. CDR3 nucleotides: TGTGCCAGCACTGAGCAGGCCTACGGGCAGTACTTC. V usage is TRBV28 and J usage is TRBJ2-5; D ambiguous. V was shortened by 7 bases and J by 11 bases, with 17 bases between the two germline ends. Germline-derived CDR1 and CDR2 are MDHEN and SYDVKM. The CDR3 is 12 amino acids.

In this sample, this clonotype turned up a few times. The chain employs TRBV7-3 and TRBJ2-7; 9 bases align to TRBD1. Germline V gene lookup returns CDR1 SGHTA and CDR2 FQGTGA. The trim removed 4 bases at V and 2 bases at J, leaving 6 bases unmatched. The CDR3 consists of 15 residues. As DNA, the CDR3 is TGTGCCAGCAGCTCCCAGGGGACAGGGACCTACGAGCAGTACTTC. The encoded protein is CASSSQGTGTYEQYF.

The chain combines TRBV11-3 with TRBJ2-2; TRBD1 aligns across 7 bases. The germline V gene has CDR1 SGHNT and CDR2 YENEEA. V was pared by 1 base and J by 0 bases, with 5 bases of the junction left unmatched. This CDR3 region has 17 residues. The CDR3 nucleotides read TGTGCCAGCAGCTTAGTTTTGGGACAGACGAACACCGGGGAGCTGTTTTTT. This encodes CASSLVLGQTNTGELFF.

The chain couples TRBV7-2 to TRBJ2-1, with D perhaps TRBD1 (5 bases). V lost 2 bases and J lost 0, with 14 bases in between. Germline V gene sequence: CDR1 SGHTA, CDR2 FQGNSA. The CDR3 runs to 17 residues. As DNA, the CDR3 is TGTGCCAGCAGCTTAACTCCAGGGTTTTACTCCTACAATGAGCAGTTCTTC. As protein: CASSLTPGFYSYNEQFF.

This clonotype was seen only a few times. The V call is TRBV9, the J call TRBJ2-1, with D maybe TRBD2 (6 bases). CDR3 length equals 15 residues. Deletions cut 0 bases from V and 4 bases from J, with 11 bases between. Germline V CDR1 and CDR2: SGDLS, YYNGEE. CDR3 sequence: CASSVAQGGYNEQFF. CDR3 coding DNA: TGTGCCAGCAGCGTAGCTCAGGGAGGATACAATGAGCAGTTCTTC. Drawing the rest from reference TRBV9 and TRBJ2-1, the complete variable domain is DSGVTQTPKHLITATGQRVTLRCSPRSGDLSVYWYQQSLDQGLQFLIQYYNGEERAKGNILERFSAQQFPDLHSELNLSSLELGDSALYFCASSVAQGGYNEQFFGPGTRLTVL.

This chain links TRBV5-1 with TRBJ2-3; 11 bases map to TRBD2. Unmatched junction bases numbered 4, after V lost 0 bases and J lost 4 bases. The length of the CDR3 is 16 residues. Germline V gene sequence: CDR1 SGHRS, CDR2 YFSETQ. The CDR3 DNA is TGCGCCAGCAGCTTGGGAGATAGCGGGGGGGCAGATACGCAGTATTTT. Translating it yields CASSLGDSGGADTQYF.

This clonotype was seen a handful of times. The chain carries TRBV27 and TRBJ2-7; 14 positions match TRBD2. In germline, CDR1 is MNHEY, CDR2 SMNVEV (reference sequence). The CDR3 runs 16 residues. J lost 6 bases, V lost 5 bases, and 9 bases had no gene match. This CDR3 is CASSPMGLAGASEQYF. The CDR3 DNA follows: TGTGCCAGCAGTCCGATGGGACTAGCGGGAGCATCCGAGCAGTACTTC.